The entry below gives a single TCR beta chain sequence along with its context. This record comes from a study of blood T cell repertoires in COVID-19. For the study at large: In each case, the material was cDNA or gDNA derived from T cells, B-cell-depleted T cells, or PBMCs.

Participants came from about 23 US areas, aged roughly 18 to 90 years. All recovered Cohort 3 donors got two negative PCRs, got clearance, or saw symptom resolution. How the authors handled the data: Nucleated cell number was recorded as an estimate derived from reference gene primer amplification. Method: immunoSEQ multiplex PCR; TCRdb's copy keeps in-frame clones and lacks some. That table furnishes V, J and clone size, whereas the DNA furnished D and trimming. The repertoire holds some 150,000 clones, with around 83% as singletons. Trimming shortened V by 6 bases and J by 1 base, and 6 bases separated the two germline ends. The germline gives CDR1 LGHDT, CDR2 YNNKEL (reference sequence). The CDR3 is 13 amino acids.

The rearrangement links TRBV3-1 (or the pseudogene TRBV3-2) to TRBJ2-2, with a possible D match to TRBD1 (6 bases). Sequencing was done on a sample of PBMCs or T cells enriched from blood (not recorded which). This clonotype was obtained from a man between 45 and 60 years old who had recovered from COVID-19. The DNA for the CDR3 is TGTGCCAGCAGGACAGGGAACACCGGGGAGCTGTTTTTT. Residues: CASRTGNTGELFF.